Shown below are 24 T cell receptor beta chains from a single sample sequenced in a study of cytomegalovirus exposure and HLA in healthy donors. Amplification used 60 Vbeta primers and 13 Jbeta primers. Profiling relied on immunoSEQ multiplex PCR, and the TCRdb table lists in-frame clones only, not all of them. The sample lists about 120,000 clones, more than 65% occurring once. The sample consisted of PBMCs. These receptors were obtained from a man in his forties in good health and CMV-seropositive.

This clone has just one count. This chain joins TRBV6-1 and TRBJ2-5; TRBD2 aligns across 11 bases. V lost 9 bases to trimming and J lost 5 bases; unmatched junction nucleotides: 11. This CDR3 comprises 15 residues. Germline values: CDR1 MNHNS, CDR2 SASEGT. In nucleotides, the CDR3 is TGTGCCAGTACGGCCCGACTAGCGGGGTGGGAGACCCAGTACTTC. The encoded protein is CASTARLAGWETQYF.

This chain uses TRBV7-2 with TRBJ1-2, with a tentative D call TRBD1 (5 bases). Germline V gene data show CDR1 as SGHTA and CDR2 as FQGNSA. Trimming removed 3 bases from V and 8 bases from J, with 16 bases in between. This CDR3 is 14 amino acids long. CDR3 DNA: TGTGCCAGCAGCTTTGATAGGACGGGGGGGGGCTACACCTTC. This translates into CASSFDRTGGGYTF. Full variable domain (rest looked up from reference TRBV7-2 and TRBJ1-2): GAGVSQSPSNKVTEKGKDVELRCDPISGHTALYWYRQSLGQGLEFLIYFQGNSAPDKSGLPSDRFSAERTGGSVSTLTIQRTQQEDSAVYLCASSFDRTGGGYTFGSGTRLTVV.

This sequence joins TRBV11-3 and TRBJ2-7, with 9 bases that match TRBD2. This CDR3 region has 16 residues. V lost 3 bases, J lost 2 bases, and 8 bases stayed unmatched. Germline V gene data show CDR1 as SGHNT and CDR2 as YENEEA. DNA of the CDR3: TGTGCCAGCAGCTTGCCCCCGGGGACTAGCCCCTACGAGCAGTACTTC. Translated, it gives CASSLPPGTSPYEQYF.

CDR3 region: CASSLGSATGMSWTF. The CDR3 DNA is TGCGCCAGCAGCTTGGGGTCCGCGACAGGGATGAGCTGGACCTTC. The chain is built from TRBV5-1 and TRBJ1-2; 7 bases are shared with TRBD1. Trimming cost V 0 bases and J 14 bases; bases outside gene matches: 16. The CDR3 extends over 15 amino acids. The germline V gene encodes CDR1 SGHRS and CDR2 YFSETQ.

The genes are TRBV27 and TRBJ1-1; TRBD1 matches at 11 bases. The CDR3 spans 16 residues. The junction had 7 bases not matched to a gene; V was cut back by 3 bases and J by 4 bases. Per germline, CDR1 MNHEY and CDR2 SMNVEV (reference sequence). CDR3 nucleotide sequence: TGTGCCAGCAGTTTGGTATGGACAGGGGGCGTCACTGAAGCTTTCTTT. Translation gives CASSLVWTGGVTEAFF.

The rearrangement joins TRBV5-6 to TRBJ2-7, with 7 bases that match TRBD1. This CDR3 contains 12 residues. Unmatched junction bases numbered 6, after V lost 6 bases and J lost 6 bases. Germline CDR1 is SGHDT and CDR2 is YYEEEE. CDR3 in DNA: TGTGCCAGCACCCTACAGGGGATCGAGCAGTACTTC. Its translation: CASTLQGIEQYF.

The J gene is TRBJ2-1, the V gene TRBV7-2; D is undetermined. V gave up 2 bases and J gave up 7 bases, with 12 bases separating them. The CDR3 covers 14 residues. CDR1 is SGHTA and CDR2 is FQGNSA in the germline V gene. The CDR3 loop reads CASSLFDSVNEQFF. The CDR3 region has the DNA TGTGCCAGCAGCTTATTTGACTCAGTGAATGAGCAGTTCTTC.

The CDR3 DNA reads as TGTGCCAGCGGCCACAGGGGGACTAATGAAAAACTGTTTTTT. Encoded protein: CASGHRGTNEKLFF. The chain combines TRBV6-6 with TRBJ1-4; 8 bases are a match to TRBD1. J was trimmed by 2 bases and V by 8 bases; bases with no gene match: 4. CDR1 is MNHNY and CDR2 is SVGAGI in the germline V gene (reference sequence). This CDR3 has 14 amino acids.

This chain connects TRBV7-2 to TRBJ1-6, with 7 bases fitting TRBD1. CDR3 length: 16 amino acids. Germline V CDR1 and CDR2: SGHTA, FQGNSA. Losses at the gene ends were 5 bases for V and 10 bases for J; bases not matched to a gene: 14. CDR3: CASSHDSDRVSSPLHF. The CDR3 DNA sequence: TGTGCCAGCAGCCACGACTCCGACAGGGTGTCATCACCCCTCCACTTT.

This chain connects TRBV25-1 to TRBJ2-1, with a weak D call TRBD1 (5 bases). The V end was cut by 4 bases, the J end by 5 bases, with 9 bases between. Germline CDR1 and CDR2: MGHDK and SYGVNS. The CDR3 runs to 13 residues. CDR3 residues: CASSVRQNNEQFF. Here the CDR3 DNA reads TGTGCCAGCAGTGTAAGACAGAACAATGAGCAGTTCTTC.

This chain connects TRBV2 to TRBJ1-5; 7 bases are shared with TRBD1. This CDR3 comprises 13 residues. From germline, CDR1 is SNHLY and CDR2 FYNNEI. Trimming removed 6 bases from V and 7 bases from J; junction bases left unmatched: 6. The DNA of the CDR3 is TGTGCCAGCAGAGGACAGGAGCAACAGCCCCAGCATTTT. Amino acid sequence: CASRGQEQQPQHF.

This clone was observed once. This chain connects TRBV28 to TRBJ1-1, with TRBD1 as a possible D gene (6 bases). The germline gives CDR1 MDHEN, CDR2 SYDVKM. There are 16 residues in the CDR3. Between the trimmed V and J ends, which lost 6 bases and 5 bases, there was a span of 22 bases. CDR3 sequence reads: CASSMDSVGWRTEAFF. In nucleotides, the CDR3 is TGTGCCAGCAGCATGGACAGCGTGGGATGGAGAACTGAAGCTTTCTTT.

V and J are TRBV5-1 and TRBJ1-1; D is unresolved. With 0 bases removed from V and 3 bases from J, the gap between germline ends came to 9 bases. This CDR3 comprises 14 residues. Germline V lookup: CDR1 SGHRS, CDR2 YFSETQ. The CDR3 loop reads CASSLGGSDTEAFF. The CDR3 DNA follows: TGCGCCAGCAGCTTGGGGGGTAGCGACACTGAAGCTTTCTTT.

Concerning this clone: The same CDR3 arises from other DNA sequences in this sample as well. V usage is TRBV9 and J usage is TRBJ2-2; TRBD1 aligns across 8 bases. Germline V lookup: CDR1 SGDLS, CDR2 YYNGEE. V lost 3 bases to trimming and J lost 4 bases; unmatched junction nucleotides: 5. The CDR3 has 15 amino acids. CDR3 sequence (DNA): TGTGCCAGCAGCGCGACAGGGGCGGGCACCGGGGAGCTGTTTTTT. Amino acid sequence: CASSATGAGTGELFF. The full variable domain, its missing parts supplied by reference TRBV9 and TRBJ2-2, is DSGVTQTPKHLITATGQRVTLRCSPRSGDLSVYWYQQSLDQGLQFLIQYYNGEERAKGNILERFSAQQFPDLHSELNLSSLELGDSALYFCASSATGAGTGELFFGEGSRLTVL.

The rearrangement links TRBV29-1 to TRBJ2-7, with D unclear. The CDR3 is made up of 12 amino acids. With 3 bases removed from V and 5 bases from J, the gap between germline ends came to 11 bases. Germline V gene sequence: CDR1 SQVTM, CDR2 ANQGSEA. DNA for the CDR3: TGCAGCGTTGACACCTACCTAAACGAGCAGTACTTC. Its protein product is CSVDTYLNEQYF.

This chain joins TRBV6-1 and TRBJ1-5; 8 positions agree with TRBD1. CDR3 size: 15 residues. V was pared by 8 bases and J by 0 bases, with 6 bases of the junction left unmatched. Germline V gene lookup returns CDR1 MNHNS and CDR2 SASEGT. The CDR3: CASGDRRGSNQPQHF. In DNA, the CDR3 is TGTGCCAGCGGGGACAGGCGCGGTAGCAATCAGCCCCAGCATTTT.

This clone was recorded a few times. CDR3 bases: TGTGCCACCAGCAGAGAGGGCGCGGGATATGGCTACACCTTC. It specifies CATSREGAGYGYTF. This chain joins TRBV15 and TRBJ1-2; D is undetermined. The V end lost 0 bases, the J end lost 5 bases, and 10 bases lay between the germline ends. CDR1 and CDR2 (germline): LNHNV, YYDKDF (reference sequence). This CDR3 has 14 residues. The full variable domain, its missing parts supplied by reference TRBV15 and TRBJ1-2, is DAMVIQNPRYQVTQFGKPVTLSCSQTLNHNVMYWYQQKSSQAPKLLFHYYDKDFNNEADTPDNFQSRRPNTSFCFLDIRSPGLGDTAMYLCATSREGAGYGYTFGSGTRLTVV.

The chain combines TRBV4-1 with TRBJ2-7; 7 positions match TRBD2. Germline values: CDR1 MGHRA, CDR2 YSYEKL. Trimming removed 4 bases from V and 5 bases from J; junction bases left unmatched: 11. This CDR3 is 15 amino acids long. CDR3 in DNA: TGCGCCAGCAGCCCCCGAGGCGGGGGAATGGACGAGCAGTACTTC. This gives the protein CASSPRGGGMDEQYF.

The chain joins TRBV7-2 to TRBJ1-1; D gene ambiguous. This CDR3 comprises 13 residues. The V gene's germline CDR1 is SGHTA and CDR2 FQGNSA. Trimming cost V 5 bases and J 1 base, with 8 bases left between them. CDR3 in DNA: TGTGCCAGCAGCGTCAGTTGGAACACTGAAGCTTTCTTT. Its protein is CASSVSWNTEAFF.

The chain couples TRBV19 to TRBJ2-7; 9 bases line up with TRBD1. The trim removed 3 bases at V and 6 bases at J, leaving 9 bases unmatched. CDR1 LNHDA and CDR2 SQIVND come from the germline V gene (reference sequence). The CDR3 is 15 residues long. The DNA of the CDR3 is TGTGCCAGTAGTATGGACAGGGGCCGCGCTTCCGAGCAGTACTTC. This gives the protein CASSMDRGRASEQYF.

The V and J genes are TRBV5-4 and TRBJ2-5, with 14 nucleotides matching TRBD2. V lost 2 bases to trimming and J lost 3 bases; unmatched junction nucleotides: 6. The CDR3 covers 17 residues. Germline V gene lookup returns CDR1 SGHNT and CDR2 YYREEE (reference sequence). This CDR3 is CASSLDGLAGGEETQYF. CDR3 in DNA: TGTGCCAGCAGCTTAGACGGACTAGCGGGGGGCGAAGAGACCCAGTACTTC. Filled out from reference TRBV5-4 and TRBJ2-5, the complete variable domain reads ETGVTQSPTHLIKTRGQQVTLRCSSQSGHNTVSWYQQALGQGPQFIFQYYREEENGRGNFPPRFSGLQFPNYSSELNVNALELDDSALYLCASSLDGLAGGEETQYFGPGTRLLVL.

This chain connects TRBV19 to TRBJ2-2, with TRBD1 matching over 7 bases. The CDR3 is 16 amino acids. V shed 4 bases, J shed 5 bases, and the junction held 10 bases outside the gene matches. Germline CDR1 and CDR2: LNHDA and SQIVND (reference sequence). CDR3 nucleotide sequence: TGTGCCAGTAGTAAACGCTTCACAGGGGCTACCGGGGAGCTGTTTTTT. Translation gives CASSKRFTGATGELFF.

This sequence joins TRBV5-8 and TRBJ2-5; 10 positions agree with TRBD1. Germline loops: CDR1 SGHTS, CDR2 YDEGEE. V shed 2 bases and J 2 bases; nucleotides not matched to a gene: 6. This CDR3 region has 16 residues. CDR3 protein: CASSFRDRGLQETQYF. The CDR3, as DNA: TGTGCCAGCAGCTTCCGGGACAGGGGATTACAAGAGACCCAGTACTTC.

The chain employs TRBV27 and TRBJ2-2; TRBD1 is a possible D gene (6 bases). CDR3 length equals 16 residues. Germline CDR1 and CDR2: MNHEY and SMNVEV (reference sequence). Trimming left V 3 bases short and J 0 bases short, with 11 bases between. As DNA, the CDR3 is TGTGCCAGCAGTTTGTGGACAGTCGCGAACACCGGGGAGCTGTTTTTT. Translated: CASSLWTVANTGELFF.